This T cell receptor (beta chain) was identified during a study of blood T cell repertoires in COVID-19. Profiling relied on immunoSEQ multiplex PCR, and the TCRdb table lists in-frame clones only, not all of them. The sample has 250,000 to 350,000 clones, over 80% seen once; the top ten hold 6.3%. This clone was recorded only once. The source is a woman in her forties or fifties with COVID-19, enrolled during active disease. The sample consisted of peripheral blood.

Here the CDR3 DNA reads TGTGCCAGCAGCTTCGGCAGGGGGTTCGCCGGGGAGCTGTTTTTT. Translation: CASSFGRGFAGELFF. J is TRBJ2-2 and V is TRBV7-3, with TRBD1 identical over 7 bases. Trimming cost V 3 bases and J 6 bases; bases outside gene matches: 7. CDR1 SGHTA and CDR2 FQGTGA come from the germline V gene. The length of the CDR3 is 15 residues.